The 28 T cell receptor beta chains presented below share a single source sample, sequenced in a study of identical twins. TCRdb recomputed calls from the 5' RACE reads with MiXCR, one row per CDR3 protein. The sample records 1.5 million to 2 million distinct CDR3 sequences, around a third being singletons. The sequenced material came from cord blood. The receptors stem from a newborn girl in good health.

In its sample, this clonotype was seen many times. The chain links TRBV20-1 to TRBJ2-1; TRBD2 matches at 9 bases. There are 15 residues in the CDR3. CDR1 DFQATT and CDR2 SNEGSKA come from the germline V gene (reference sequence). The V and J ends lost 6 bases and 5 bases, in that order; junction bases with no gene match: 11. CDR3 region: CSALGDAGGNNEQFF. Written as DNA, the CDR3 is TGCAGTGCCCTGGGGGACGCGGGGGGGAACAATGAGCAGTTCTTC.

This CDR3 is CASSFARGEQFF. In nucleotides, the CDR3 is TGTGCCAGCAGTTTCGCCAGGGGTGAGCAGTTCTTC. The genes are TRBV12-3 or TRBV12-4 and TRBJ2-1; weak D call: TRBD1 (6 bases). With 3 bases removed from V and 9 bases from J, the gap between germline ends came to 9 bases. The CDR3 has 12 residues.

The CDR3 DNA reads as TGCAATGTAAGAGACCCTTTAGCTCTTGAGCAGTTCTTC. As protein: CNVRDPLALEQFF. The chain uses TRBV20-1 and TRBJ2-1, with no clear D. This CDR3 contains 13 residues. Germline CDR1 and CDR2: DFQATT and SNEGSKA (reference sequence).

This clonotype appeared once. The V call is TRBV20-1, the J call TRBJ2-7, with D perhaps matching TRBD1 (6 bases). The CDR3 is 12 residues long. Germline CDR1 is DFQATT and CDR2 is SNEGSKA (reference sequence). The V end lost 2 bases, the J end lost 4 bases, and 9 bases lay between the germline ends. The CDR3 DNA reads as TGCAGTGCTAGATGGGACAAATACGAGCAGTACTTC. It yields the protein CSARWDKYEQYF.

This clonotype was seen more than once but under ten times. The chain couples TRBV7-2 to TRBJ2-3, with D possibly being TRBD2 (6 bases). The CDR3 contains 17 residues. The germline V and J ends were trimmed by 2 bases and 4 bases, with 19 bases remaining between them. The germline V gene has CDR1 SGHTA and CDR2 FQGNSA. DNA of the CDR3: TGTGCCAGCAGCTTACTCGGACCCAGAAGGAGGGCAGATACGCAGTATTTT. Translated: CASSLLGPRRRADTQYF.

A remark on this clonotype: A much larger clone lies one base from this, so it may be a read error. J is TRBJ2-1 and V is TRBV7-2; D is uncertain. V was pared by 3 bases and J by 9 bases, with 9 bases between. Per the germline V gene, CDR1 is SGHTA and CDR2 is FQGNSA. The CDR3 extends over 12 amino acids. The CDR3 region is CASSFRPREQFF. The CDR3 region has the DNA TGTGCCAGCAGCTTCCGTCCTCGTGAGCAGTTCTTC. Based on the CDR3 plus reference TRBV7-2 and TRBJ2-1, the full variable domain is GAGVSQSPSNKVTEKGKDVELRCDPISGHTALYWYRQSLGQGLEFLIYFQGNSAPDKSGLPSDRFSAERTGGSVSTLTIQRTQQEDSAVYLCASSFRPREQFFGPGTRLTVL.

The V call is TRBV28, the J call TRBJ1-5, with D possibly being TRBD1 (6 bases). Germline CDR1 is MDHEN and CDR2 is SYDVKM. The V and J ends lost 2 bases and 1 base respectively, with 9 bases between them. The CDR3 runs 15 residues. Here the CDR3 DNA reads TGTGCCAGCAGTTTAAGGGACACCAGCAATCAGCCCCAGCATTTT. This encodes CASSLRDTSNQPQHF.

This clonotype occurred many times. The gene calls are TRBV10-3 and TRBJ2-7, with TRBD2 matching 7 bases. CDR3 length: 16 residues. Germline CDR1 is ENHRY and CDR2 is SYGVKD. J lost 1 base, V lost 3 bases, and 9 bases had no gene match. The CDR3: CAISDPGLGVSYEQYF. The CDR3, as DNA: TGTGCCATCAGTGACCCCGGACTAGGGGTTTCCTACGAGCAGTACTTC.

The chain employs TRBV29-1 and TRBJ2-7; 8 bases match TRBD1. J was trimmed by 5 bases and V by 6 bases; bases with no gene match: 3. Germline loops: CDR1 SQVTM, CDR2 ANQGSEA. This CDR3 spans 11 amino acids. CDR3: CSVDRGDEQYF. The CDR3 nucleotides read TGCAGCGTCGACAGGGGCGACGAGCAGTACTTC.

This clonotype came up a few times. The chain joins TRBV11-2 to TRBJ1-2; possibly TRBD1 for D (5 bases). The CDR3 is made up of 15 amino acids. Germline V gene lookup returns CDR1 SGHAT and CDR2 FQNNGV. V lost 2 bases, J lost 0 bases, and 10 bases lay in between. The CDR3 loop is CASSLTGTSNYGYTF. DNA for the CDR3: TGTGCCAGCAGCTTAACAGGCACCTCTAACTATGGCTACACCTTC. Together with reference TRBV11-2 and TRBJ1-2, the CDR3 gives the full variable domain: EAGVAQSPRYKIIEKRQSVAFWCNPISGHATLYWYQQILGQGPKLLIQFQNNGVVDDSQLPKDRFSAERLKGVDSTLKIQPAKLEDSAVYLCASSLTGTSNYGYTFGSGTRLTVV.

The chain uses TRBV5-6 and TRBJ1-1; tentative D call: TRBD1 (5 bases). Trimming cost V 3 bases and J 6 bases, with 12 bases left between them. Germline V CDR1 and CDR2: SGHDT, YYEEEE. This CDR3 has 13 amino acids. The DNA for the CDR3 is TGTGCCAGCAGCTCCCCAGGGTTCGCTGAAGCTTTCTTT. Its protein is CASSSPGFAEAFF.

The rearrangement joins TRBV27 to TRBJ2-3; 9 bases are a match to TRBD1. V was clipped by 4 bases and J by 0 bases; unmatched bases: 5. CDR1 and CDR2 (germline): MNHEY, SMNVEV (reference sequence). The CDR3 length is 16 residues. CDR3 sequence reads: CASSYRDRASTDTQYF. The CDR3 DNA sequence: TGTGCCAGCAGTTATCGGGACAGGGCTAGCACAGATACGCAGTATTTT.

The rearrangement uses TRBV5-6 and TRBJ2-1, with 10 bases fitting TRBD2. CDR3 length: 17 amino acids. Germline CDR1 SGHDT, CDR2 YYEEEE. The V gene end was trimmed by 3 bases and the J gene end by 1 base; junction bases not matched to a gene: 7. CDR3: CASSWALAGRSYNEQFF. For the CDR3, the DNA is TGTGCCAGCAGCTGGGCACTAGCGGGAAGGTCCTACAATGAGCAGTTCTTC.

This clonotype has a count of ten or more. This chain links TRBV25-1 with TRBJ2-4, with D maybe TRBD1 (6 bases). Trimming stripped 7 bases from V and 7 bases from J, with 17 bases between. The CDR3 extends over 14 amino acids. Per the germline V gene, CDR1 is MGHDK and CDR2 is SYGVNS. The CDR3 DNA follows: TGTGCCAGCACCGAAGGGAGAAGGGGGAACATTCAGTACTTC. Amino acid sequence: CASTEGRRGNIQYF.

The chain has TRBV21-1 and TRBJ2-7; TRBD2, the table's D call, lacks a check against the DNA. Matching the DNA end better, TRBJ2-5 makes the J call doubtful. TRBV21-1 is a pseudogene locus. The length of the CDR3 is 15 residues. The CDR3 nucleotides read TGTGCCAGCAGCAAACTAGCGGGGGAGGGAGAGACCCAGTACTTC. This codes for CASSKLAGEGETQYF.

The gene calls are TRBV25-1 and TRBJ1-1, with 8 bases matching TRBD1. V shed 4 bases, J shed 0 bases, and the junction held 7 bases outside the gene matches. The CDR3 totals 16 residues. CDR1 is MGHDK and CDR2 is SYGVNS in the germline V gene. In DNA form, the CDR3 reads TGTGCCAGCAGTGGCCCGACAGGGGTCTTGAACACTGAAGCTTTCTTT. As protein: CASSGPTGVLNTEAFF.

This CDR3 is CASGLTTGTGHYGYTF. CDR3 nucleotide sequence: TGTGCTAGTGGTTTGACCACCGGGACAGGGCACTATGGCTACACCTTC. The V gene is TRBV12-5, the J gene TRBJ1-2; 9 bases align to TRBD1. This CDR3 is 16 amino acids long. The germline V gene has CDR1 LGHNT and CDR2 FRNRAP. V shed 2 bases and J 3 bases; nucleotides not matched to a gene: 7.

The rearrangement links TRBV24-1 to TRBJ1-2; tentatively, D is TRBD1 (5 bases). V shed 1 base and J shed 10 bases, with 9 bases lying between them. The V gene's germline CDR1 is KGHDR and CDR2 SFDVKD. This CDR3 region has 12 residues. CDR3 sequence: CATSDLGVAYTF. The CDR3 DNA reads as TGTGCCACCAGTGATTTAGGGGTGGCCTACACCTTC.

This clonotype appeared once. The gene calls are TRBV30 and TRBJ1-2; D gene uncertain. Germline V gene data show CDR1 as GTSNPN and CDR2 as SVGIG (reference sequence). CDR3 length equals 13 residues. V shed 1 base and J shed 5 bases, with 11 bases lying between them. This CDR3 is CAWSANRRYGYTF. CDR3 bases: TGTGCCTGGAGTGCCAACCGGCGGTATGGCTACACCTTC.

The chain carries TRBV20-1 and TRBJ2-7, with 7 bases that match TRBD1. V lost 6 bases and J lost 3; bases outside the gene matches: 11. Looked up from germline, CDR1 is DFQATT and CDR2 is SNEGSKA (reference sequence). The CDR3 runs 14 residues. The DNA for the CDR3 is TGCAGTGCCTCGCGGAAACAGGGGCGCTACGAGCAGTACTTC. Translating it yields CSASRKQGRYEQYF.

V usage is TRBV29-1 and J usage is TRBJ2-7; perhaps TRBD1 as D (5 bases). CDR3 length: 13 amino acids. The germline V and J ends were trimmed by 6 bases and 2 bases, with 14 bases remaining between them. The germline CDR1 and CDR2 sequences are SQVTM and ANQGSEA. The CDR3 spells CSVRPAGPYEQYF. The CDR3 DNA reads TGCAGCGTCCGTCCCGCAGGGCCCTACGAGCAGTACTTC.

This sequence joins TRBV14 and TRBJ2-2; 9 bases are a match to TRBD2. Losses at the gene ends were 1 base for V and 1 base for J; bases not matched to a gene: 4. Germline V gene data show CDR1 as SGHDN and CDR2 as FVKESK. This CDR3 spans 17 amino acids. The CDR3 DNA reads TGTGCCAGCAGCCAAGGACTAGCGGACGTGAACACCGGGGAGCTGTTTTTT. It encodes CASSQGLADVNTGELFF.

This clonotype was counted many times. This chain connects TRBV29-1 to TRBJ2-5, with D uncertain. V gave up 5 bases and J gave up 5 bases, with 12 bases separating them. The germline V gene has CDR1 SQVTM and CDR2 ANQGSEA. This CDR3 has 12 residues. CDR3 nucleotides: TGCAGCGTTAACCCGTCCTGGGAGACCCAGTACTTC. This gives the protein CSVNPSWETQYF.

The CDR3, as DNA: TGTGCCAGCAGCTTGGAAACTTATGGGGAGCTGTTTTTT. Translated: CASSLETYGELFF. The rearrangement uses TRBV5-4 and TRBJ2-2; D remains ambiguous. The CDR3 loop spans 13 amino acids. Trimming pared 0 bases from V and 8 bases from J, leaving 8 bases between. Germline assignment: CDR1 SGHNT and CDR2 YYREEE (reference sequence).

Details on this clonotype: A junction boundary mismatches the germline segment, possibly from a read error. This chain links TRBV20-1 with TRBJ1-2; weak D call: TRBD1 (5 bases). The CDR3 is 14 residues long. Germline V gives CDR1 DFQATT, CDR2 SNEGSKA (reference sequence). The CDR3 nucleotides read TGCGGTGCTAGAGCCTCCGGAGGGACTGGTGGCTACACCTTC. This gives the protein CGARASGGTGGYTF.

This clonotype was observed many times. The V gene is TRBV4-2, the J gene TRBJ2-5; possible D gene TRBD2, 5 bases. Trimming shortened V by 0 bases and J by 5 bases, and 16 bases separated the two germline ends. The CDR3 loop spans 16 amino acids. CDR1 and CDR2 from the germline V gene are LGHNA and YNFKEQ. CDR3 DNA: TGTGCCAGCAGCCAAGATACTAGTATTGGGTCGGAGACCCAGTACTTC. Protein sequence: CASSQDTSIGSETQYF.

Here the CDR3 DNA reads TGCAGTGCTAGAAAGAGCCTGCCAGAGACCCAGTACTTC. This encodes CSARKSLPETQYF. The V call is TRBV20-1, the J call TRBJ2-7; no firm D call. The DNA matches TRBJ2-5 better at its end, which makes the J call doubtful. Germline loops: CDR1 DFQATT, CDR2 SNEGSKA (reference sequence). The CDR3 has 13 residues.

The table lists this clonotype with a few counts. The chain recombines TRBV27 with TRBJ2-7; TRBD1 might be the D (5 bases). Germline CDR1 reads MNHEY; CDR2 reads SMNVEV (reference sequence). The V gene lost 3 bases and the J gene lost 7 bases, with 13 bases spanning the gap. This CDR3 comprises 13 residues. CDR3 loop: CASSFLGAREQYF. The CDR3 DNA reads TGTGCCAGCAGTTTTCTAGGGGCGAGAGAGCAGTACTTC.